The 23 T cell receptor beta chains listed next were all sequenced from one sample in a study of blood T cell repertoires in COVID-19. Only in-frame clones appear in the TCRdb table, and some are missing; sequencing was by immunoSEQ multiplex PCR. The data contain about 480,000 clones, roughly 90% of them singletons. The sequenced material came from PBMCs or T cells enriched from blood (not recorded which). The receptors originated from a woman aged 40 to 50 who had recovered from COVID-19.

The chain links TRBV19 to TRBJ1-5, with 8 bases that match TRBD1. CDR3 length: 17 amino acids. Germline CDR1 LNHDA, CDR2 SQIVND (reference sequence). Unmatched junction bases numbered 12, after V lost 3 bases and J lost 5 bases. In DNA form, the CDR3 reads TGTGCCAGTAGTATCAGACTACCGGCGGACAGGGATCAGCCCCAGCATTTT. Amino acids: CASSIRLPADRDQPQHF.

CDR3 region: CASSQRLAGGRYNEQFF. The CDR3 DNA sequence: TGTGCCAGCAGCCAAAGACTAGCGGGAGGAAGGTACAATGAGCAGTTCTTC. The chain joins TRBV7-2 to TRBJ2-1, with 13 bases fitting TRBD2. The CDR3 length is 17 residues. Trimming at V came to 5 bases and at J to 4 bases, leaving 8 bases not matched to a gene. Germline V gene sequence: CDR1 SGHTA, CDR2 FQGNSA.

The DNA of the CDR3 is TGTGCCAGCAGCTTAGCGACGGGGACTGAAGCTTTCTTT. Translation gives CASSLATGTEAFF. The rearrangement links TRBV7-9 to TRBJ1-1; D remains unclear. CDR3 length: 13 residues. The V end lost 0 bases, the J end lost 5 bases, and 7 bases lay between the germline ends. Germline CDR1 SEHNR, CDR2 FQNEAQ (reference sequence).

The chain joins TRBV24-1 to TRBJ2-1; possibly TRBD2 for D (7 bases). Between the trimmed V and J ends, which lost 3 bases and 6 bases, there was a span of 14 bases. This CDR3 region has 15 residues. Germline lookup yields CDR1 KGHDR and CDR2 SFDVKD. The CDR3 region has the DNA TGTGCCACCAGTGATGGGGACGGGGGGCGCAATGAGCAGTTCTTC. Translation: CATSDGDGGRNEQFF.

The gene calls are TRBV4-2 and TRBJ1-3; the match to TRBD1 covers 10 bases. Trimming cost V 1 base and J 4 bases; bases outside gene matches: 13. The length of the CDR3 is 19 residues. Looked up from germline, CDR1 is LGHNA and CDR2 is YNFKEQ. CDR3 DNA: TGTGCCAGCAGCCAAGGTGTGACAGGGGGCTTGGGTAACGGAAACACCATATATTTT. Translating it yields CASSQGVTGGLGNGNTIYF.

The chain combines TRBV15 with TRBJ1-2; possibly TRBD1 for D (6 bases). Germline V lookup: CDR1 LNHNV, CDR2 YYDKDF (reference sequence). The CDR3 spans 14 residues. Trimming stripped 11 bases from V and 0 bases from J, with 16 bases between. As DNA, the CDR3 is TGTGCCGCCGGACGGGACACCACTAACTATGGCTACACCTTC. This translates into CAAGRDTTNYGYTF.

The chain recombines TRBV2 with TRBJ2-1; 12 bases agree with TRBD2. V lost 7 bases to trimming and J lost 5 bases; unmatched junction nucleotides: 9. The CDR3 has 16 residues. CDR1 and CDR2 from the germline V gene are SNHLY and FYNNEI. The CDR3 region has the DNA TGTGCCAGCAATGGACTAGCGGGGAACGCGGACAATGAGCAGTTCTTC. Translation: CASNGLAGNADNEQFF.

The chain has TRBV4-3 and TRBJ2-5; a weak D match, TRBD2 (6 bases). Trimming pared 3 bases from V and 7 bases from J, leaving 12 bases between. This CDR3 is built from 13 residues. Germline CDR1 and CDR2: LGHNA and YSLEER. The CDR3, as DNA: TGCGCCAGCAGCCAGGCGGCCGGGGGGACCCAGTACTTC. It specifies CASSQAAGGTQYF.

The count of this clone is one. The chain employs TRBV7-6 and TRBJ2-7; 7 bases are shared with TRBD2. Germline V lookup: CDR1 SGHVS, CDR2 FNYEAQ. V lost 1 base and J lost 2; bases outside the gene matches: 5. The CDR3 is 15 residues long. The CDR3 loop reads CASSLGTRPPYEQYF. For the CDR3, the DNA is TGTGCCAGCAGCTTAGGGACTAGGCCGCCCTACGAGCAGTACTTC.

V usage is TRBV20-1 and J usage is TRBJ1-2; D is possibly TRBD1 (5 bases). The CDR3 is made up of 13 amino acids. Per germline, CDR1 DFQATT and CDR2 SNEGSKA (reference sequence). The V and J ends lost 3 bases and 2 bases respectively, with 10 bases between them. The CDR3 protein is CSASVRGNYGYTF. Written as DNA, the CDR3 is TGCAGTGCTAGTGTGCGGGGCAACTATGGCTACACCTTC.

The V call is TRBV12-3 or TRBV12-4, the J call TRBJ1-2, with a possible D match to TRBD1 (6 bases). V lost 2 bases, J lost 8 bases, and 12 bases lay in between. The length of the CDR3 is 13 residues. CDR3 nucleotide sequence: TGTGCCAGCAGTTTAATCAGGGGTGGAGGCTACACCTTC. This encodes CASSLIRGGGYTF.

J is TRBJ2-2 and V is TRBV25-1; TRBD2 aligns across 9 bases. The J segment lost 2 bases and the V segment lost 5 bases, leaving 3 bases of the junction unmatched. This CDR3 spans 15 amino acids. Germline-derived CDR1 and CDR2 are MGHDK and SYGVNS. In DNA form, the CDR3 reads TGTGCCAGCAGTCCCGGGACTAGCAACACCGGGGAGCTGTTTTTT. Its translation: CASSPGTSNTGELFF.

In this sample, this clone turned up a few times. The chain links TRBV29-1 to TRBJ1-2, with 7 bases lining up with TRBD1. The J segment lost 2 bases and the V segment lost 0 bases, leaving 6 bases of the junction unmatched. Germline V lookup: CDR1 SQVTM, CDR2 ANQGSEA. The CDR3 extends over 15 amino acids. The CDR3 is CSVEDTGQWNYGYTF. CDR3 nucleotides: TGCAGCGTTGAAGATACGGGACAGTGGAACTATGGCTACACCTTC.

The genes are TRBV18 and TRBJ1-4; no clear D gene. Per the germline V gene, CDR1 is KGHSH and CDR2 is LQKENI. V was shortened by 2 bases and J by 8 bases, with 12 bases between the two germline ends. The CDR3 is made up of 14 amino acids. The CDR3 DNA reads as TGTGCCAGCTCACCAGACCCCTCTAGAGAAAAACTGTTTTTT. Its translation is CASSPDPSREKLFF.

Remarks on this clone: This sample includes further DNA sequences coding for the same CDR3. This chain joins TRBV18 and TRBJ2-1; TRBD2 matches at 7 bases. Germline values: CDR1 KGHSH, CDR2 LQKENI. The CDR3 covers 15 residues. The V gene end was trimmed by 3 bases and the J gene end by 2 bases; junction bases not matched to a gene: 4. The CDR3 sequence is CASSPTGGAYNEQFF. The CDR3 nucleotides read TGTGCCAGCTCACCTACGGGAGGTGCCTACAATGAGCAGTTCTTC.

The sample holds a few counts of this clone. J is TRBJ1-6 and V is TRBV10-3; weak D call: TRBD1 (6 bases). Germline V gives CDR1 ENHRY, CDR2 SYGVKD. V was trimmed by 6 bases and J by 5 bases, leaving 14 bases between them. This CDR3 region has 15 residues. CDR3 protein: CAIRSGEGDNSPLHF. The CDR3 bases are TGTGCCATCAGGTCAGGGGAAGGGGATAATTCACCCCTCCACTTT.

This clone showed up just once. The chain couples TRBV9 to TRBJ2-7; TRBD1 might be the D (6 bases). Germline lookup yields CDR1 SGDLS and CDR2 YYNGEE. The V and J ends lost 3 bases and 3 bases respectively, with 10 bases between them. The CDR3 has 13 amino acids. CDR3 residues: CASSAQTGYEQYF. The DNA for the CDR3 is TGTGCCAGCAGCGCTCAGACAGGCTACGAGCAGTACTTC. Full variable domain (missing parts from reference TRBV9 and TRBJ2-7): DSGVTQTPKHLITATGQRVTLRCSPRSGDLSVYWYQQSLDQGLQFLIQYYNGEERAKGNILERFSAQQFPDLHSELNLSSLELGDSALYFCASSAQTGYEQYFGPGTRLTVT.

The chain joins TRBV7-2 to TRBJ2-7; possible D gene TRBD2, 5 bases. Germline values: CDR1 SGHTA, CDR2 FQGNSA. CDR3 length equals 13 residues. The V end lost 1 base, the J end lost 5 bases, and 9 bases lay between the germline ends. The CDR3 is CASSLVARDEQYF. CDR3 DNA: TGTGCCAGCAGCTTAGTGGCGCGGGACGAGCAGTACTTC.

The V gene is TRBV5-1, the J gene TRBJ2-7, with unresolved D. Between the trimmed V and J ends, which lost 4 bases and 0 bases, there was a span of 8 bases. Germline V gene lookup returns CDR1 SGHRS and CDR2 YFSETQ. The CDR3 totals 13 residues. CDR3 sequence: CASSDRSSYEQYF. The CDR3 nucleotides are TGCGCCAGCAGCGATAGAAGCTCCTACGAGCAGTACTTC.

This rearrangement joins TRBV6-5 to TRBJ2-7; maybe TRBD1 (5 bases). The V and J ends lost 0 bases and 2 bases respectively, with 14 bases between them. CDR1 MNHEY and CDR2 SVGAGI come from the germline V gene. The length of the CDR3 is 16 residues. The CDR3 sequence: CASSYSIWQGAYEQYF. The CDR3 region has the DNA TGTGCCAGCAGTTACTCGATCTGGCAGGGTGCCTACGAGCAGTACTTC.

CDR3 coding DNA: TGTGCCAGCAGCTCGGGACTAGCGGGACTCACAGATACGCAGTATTTT. Its protein is CASSSGLAGLTDTQYF. V gene TRBV7-2 combines with J gene TRBJ2-3, with 13 nucleotides matching TRBD2. Losses at the gene ends were 4 bases for V and 2 bases for J; bases not matched to a gene: 3. The CDR3 consists of 16 residues. In germline, CDR1 is SGHTA, CDR2 FQGNSA. Filled out from reference TRBV7-2 and TRBJ2-3, the complete variable domain reads GAGVSQSPSNKVTEKGKDVELRCDPISGHTALYWYRQSLGQGLEFLIYFQGNSAPDKSGLPSDRFSAERTGGSVSTLTIQRTQQEDSAVYLCASSSGLAGLTDTQYFGPGTRLTVL.

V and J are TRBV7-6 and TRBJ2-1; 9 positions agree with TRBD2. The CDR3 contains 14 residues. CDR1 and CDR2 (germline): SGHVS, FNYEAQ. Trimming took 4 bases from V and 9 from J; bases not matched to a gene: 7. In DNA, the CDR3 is TGTGCCAGCAGCTCAGCGGGACTAGCTGCTGAGCAGTTCTTC. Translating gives CASSSAGLAAEQFF. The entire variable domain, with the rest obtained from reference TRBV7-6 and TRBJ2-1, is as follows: GAGVSQSPRYKVTKRGQDVALRCDPISGHVSLYWYRQALGQGPEFLTYFNYEAQQDKSGLPNDRFSAERPEGSISTLTIQRTEQRDSAMYRCASSSAGLAAEQFFGPGTRLTVL.

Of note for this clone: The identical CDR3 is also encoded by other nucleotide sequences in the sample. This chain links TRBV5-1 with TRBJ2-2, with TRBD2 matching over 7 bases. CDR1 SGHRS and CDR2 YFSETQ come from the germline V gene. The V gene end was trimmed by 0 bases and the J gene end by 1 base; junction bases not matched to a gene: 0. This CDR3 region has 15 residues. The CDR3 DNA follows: TGCGCCAGCAGCTTGGGCGGGAGGAACACCGGGGAGCTGTTTTTT. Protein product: CASSLGGRNTGELFF.